This TCR beta chain was sequenced for a study of PD-L1 blockade in urothelial cancer. Study context: After treatment start, blood was analyzed at 3 weeks (second dose) and at 6 weeks. The study recovered a median of roughly 140,000 T cells per blood sample. Study-wide results and caveats: Tumor-associated blood clones were expanded more by durable-benefit patients at 3 weeks.

The count of this clone is one. Its target is not known. Germline values: CDR1 GTSNPN, CDR2 SVGIG (reference sequence). After removal of 6 bases from V and 3 bases from J, the junction contained 3 bases not matched to a gene. CDR3 length: 13 amino acids. Each PCR received spiked synthetic TCR analog templates. Method: immunoSEQ multiplex PCR; TCRdb's copy keeps in-frame clones and lacks some. This table holds 50,000 or so clones, around 79% found once. The source was PBMCs, collected around atezolizumab (anti-PD-L1) treatment. The origin of this receptor is a man aged 65 to 85 with urothelial cancer. The chain has TRBV30 and TRBJ1-4; 8 bases are shared with TRBD1. The CDR3 loop reads CACDRGPNEKLFF. Here the CDR3 DNA reads TGTGCCTGCGACAGGGGACCTAATGAAAAACTGTTTTTT. Full variable domain (rest looked up from reference TRBV30 and TRBJ1-4): SQTIHQWPATLVQPVGSPLSLECTVEGTSNPNLYWYRQAAGRGLQLLFYSVGIGQISSEVPQNLSASRPQDRQFILSSKKLLLSDSGFYLCACDRGPNEKLFFGSGTQLSVL.